The clone carrying this TCR beta chain was found a few times. Its antigen is not known. This specimen comes from a study of CD8 T cells in ankylosing spondylitis. Study-wide findings and caveats: One TCR beta motif, made up of eight highly homologous variants, appeared characteristic of ankylosing spondylitis blood.

The CDR3 sequence is 14 residues long. V lost 5 bases to trimming and J lost 2 bases, with 11 bases between them. In TCRdb, the 5' RACE reads were re-called with MiXCR into one record per CDR3 protein. The data hold about 400,000 distinct CDR3 sequences, with around 20% observed a single time. This clonotype was obtained from a male donor with ankylosing spondylitis or in good health (not recorded which). The specimen was blood, either unsorted or a sorted T cell fraction (not recorded which). This rearrangement joins TRBV12-3 or TRBV12-4 to TRBJ2-3; a weak D match, TRBD2 (6 bases). The CDR3 DNA reads TGTGCCAGCAGTCCAGGACTACTCACAGATACGCAGTATTTT. Encoded protein: CASSPGLLTDTQYF.